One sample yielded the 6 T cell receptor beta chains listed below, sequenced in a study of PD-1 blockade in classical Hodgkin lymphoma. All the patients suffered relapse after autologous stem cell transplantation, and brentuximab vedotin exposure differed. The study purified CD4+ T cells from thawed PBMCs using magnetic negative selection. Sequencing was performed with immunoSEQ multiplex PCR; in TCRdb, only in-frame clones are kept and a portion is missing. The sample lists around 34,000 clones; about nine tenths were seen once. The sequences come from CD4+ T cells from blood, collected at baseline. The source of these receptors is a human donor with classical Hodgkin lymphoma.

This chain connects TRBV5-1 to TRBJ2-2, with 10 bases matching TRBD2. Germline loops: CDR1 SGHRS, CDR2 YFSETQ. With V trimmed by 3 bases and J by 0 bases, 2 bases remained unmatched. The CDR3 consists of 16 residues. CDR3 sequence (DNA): TGCGCCAGCAGCTCCGGACTAGCGGCGAACACCGGGGAGCTGTTTTTT. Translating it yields CASSSGLAANTGELFF.

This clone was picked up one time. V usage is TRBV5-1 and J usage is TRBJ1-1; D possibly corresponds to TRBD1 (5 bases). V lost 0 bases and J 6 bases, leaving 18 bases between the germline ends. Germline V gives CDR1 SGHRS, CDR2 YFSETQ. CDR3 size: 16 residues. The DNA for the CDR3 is TGCGCCAGCAGCTTGGTTAGTGCAGGGCTGAGGGCTGAAGCTTTCTTT. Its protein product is CASSLVSAGLRAEAFF.

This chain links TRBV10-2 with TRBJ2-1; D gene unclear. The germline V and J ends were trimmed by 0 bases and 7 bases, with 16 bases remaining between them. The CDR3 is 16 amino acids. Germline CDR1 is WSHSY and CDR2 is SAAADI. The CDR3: CASSESAGSSGNEQFF. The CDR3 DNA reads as TGCGCCAGCAGTGAGTCAGCCGGGTCGTCTGGAAATGAGCAGTTCTTC.

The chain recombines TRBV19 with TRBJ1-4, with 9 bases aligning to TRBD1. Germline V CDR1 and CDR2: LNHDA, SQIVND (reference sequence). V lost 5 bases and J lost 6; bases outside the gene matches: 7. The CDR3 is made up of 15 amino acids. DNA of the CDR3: TGTGCCAGTAGTGAAGACAGGGGGGTAGATGAAAAACTGTTTTTT. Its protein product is CASSEDRGVDEKLFF.

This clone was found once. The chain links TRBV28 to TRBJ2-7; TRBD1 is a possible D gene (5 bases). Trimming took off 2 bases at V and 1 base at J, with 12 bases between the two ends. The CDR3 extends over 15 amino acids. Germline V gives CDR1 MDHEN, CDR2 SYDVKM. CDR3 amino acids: CASSLQGRSSYEQYF. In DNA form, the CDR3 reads TGTGCCAGCAGTTTACAGGGAAGGTCGTCCTACGAGCAGTACTTC. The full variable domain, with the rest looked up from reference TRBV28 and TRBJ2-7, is DVKVTQSSRYLVKRTGEKVFLECVQDMDHENMFWYRQDPGLGLRLIYFSYDVKMKEKGDIPEGYSVSREKKERFSLILESASTNQTSMYLCASSLQGRSSYEQYFGPGTRLTVT.

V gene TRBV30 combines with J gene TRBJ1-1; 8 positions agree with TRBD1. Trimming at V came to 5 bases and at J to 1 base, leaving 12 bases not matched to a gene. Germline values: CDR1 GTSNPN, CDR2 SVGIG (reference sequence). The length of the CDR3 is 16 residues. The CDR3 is CAWRSLGQGRNTEAFF. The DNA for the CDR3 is TGTGCCTGGCGATCCCTTGGACAGGGAAGGAACACTGAAGCTTTCTTT.